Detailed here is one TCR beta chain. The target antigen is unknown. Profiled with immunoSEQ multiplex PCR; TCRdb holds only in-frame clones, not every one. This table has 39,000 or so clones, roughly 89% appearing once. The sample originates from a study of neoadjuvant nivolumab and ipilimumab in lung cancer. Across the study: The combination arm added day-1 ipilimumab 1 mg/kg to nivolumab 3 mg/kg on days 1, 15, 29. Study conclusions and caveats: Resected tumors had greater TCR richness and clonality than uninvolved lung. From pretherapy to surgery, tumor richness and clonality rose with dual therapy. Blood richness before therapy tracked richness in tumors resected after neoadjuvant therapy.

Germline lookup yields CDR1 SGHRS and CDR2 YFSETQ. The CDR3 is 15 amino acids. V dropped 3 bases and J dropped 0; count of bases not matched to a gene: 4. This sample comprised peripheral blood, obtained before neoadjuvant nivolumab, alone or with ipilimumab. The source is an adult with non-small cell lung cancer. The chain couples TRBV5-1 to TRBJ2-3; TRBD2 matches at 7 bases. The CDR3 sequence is CASSWDYSSTDTQYF. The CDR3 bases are TGCGCCAGCAGCTGGGACTACTCTAGCACAGATACGCAGTATTTT.